Below are 21 T cell receptor beta chains sequenced from a single sample in a study of blood T cell repertoires in COVID-19. Profiled with immunoSEQ multiplex PCR; TCRdb holds only in-frame clones, not every one. The sample includes roughly 250,000 clones, approximately 83% of them seen just once. Material for sequencing was peripheral blood. These receptors were collected from a person between 65 and 80 years old with COVID-19, enrolled during active disease.

J is TRBJ1-1 and V is TRBV28; TRBD1 matches at 9 bases. V lost 1 base, J lost 9 bases, and 3 bases stayed unmatched. CDR3 size: 13 residues. The V gene's germline CDR1 is MDHEN and CDR2 SYDVKM. The CDR3: CASSLSDRGKAFF. The CDR3 nucleotides are TGTGCCAGCAGTTTATCTGACAGGGGGAAAGCTTTCTTT.

This rearrangement joins TRBV19 to TRBJ1-2, with D possibly TRBD1 on 6 matching bases. This CDR3 contains 15 residues. The germline V gene encodes CDR1 LNHDA and CDR2 SQIVND (reference sequence). Trimming cost V 7 bases and J 4 bases, with 19 bases left between them. The CDR3 bases are TGTGCCAGTAACCACCCGGAGCAGGGGCGCTATGGCTACACCTTC. Its protein product is CASNHPEQGRYGYTF.

This clone was counted a single time. This chain's CDR3 is CASSLGPDWPTSKNIQYF. The CDR3 DNA sequence: TGTGCCAGCAGCTTAGGCCCCGACTGGCCCACTTCCAAAAACATTCAGTACTTC. The V gene is TRBV7-6, the J gene TRBJ2-4; D is unclear. The CDR3 loop spans 18 amino acids. V shed 1 base and J shed 2 bases, with 18 bases lying between them. Germline V CDR1 and CDR2: SGHVS, FNYEAQ. Using reference TRBV7-6 and TRBJ2-4 for the parts outside the CDR3, the full variable domain is GAGVSQSPRYKVTKRGQDVALRCDPISGHVSLYWYRQALGQGPEFLTYFNYEAQQDKSGLPNDRFSAERPEGSISTLTIQRTEQRDSAMYRCASSLGPDWPTSKNIQYFGAGTRLSVL.

The V gene is TRBV27, the J gene TRBJ1-4; D gene ambiguous. The germline gives CDR1 MNHEY, CDR2 SMNVEV (reference sequence). Trimming took off 5 bases at V and 5 bases at J, with 12 bases between the two ends. The CDR3 extends over 14 amino acids. The CDR3 reads CASSNHYGNEKLFF. Written as DNA, the CDR3 is TGTGCCAGCAGTAATCACTACGGGAATGAAAAACTGTTTTTT.

The rearrangement uses TRBV5-1 and TRBJ1-1; a weak D match, TRBD1 (5 bases). The V end lost 4 bases, the J end lost 4 bases, and 17 bases lay between the germline ends. The germline V gene encodes CDR1 SGHRS and CDR2 YFSETQ. The CDR3 length is 15 residues. The CDR3 loop reads CASSLAQGAATEAFF. DNA of the CDR3: TGCGCCAGCAGCCTCGCCCAAGGGGCAGCCACTGAAGCTTTCTTT.

The chain combines TRBV6-2 or TRBV6-3 with TRBJ2-4; D unresolved. The V gene's germline CDR1 is MNHEY and CDR2 SVGEGT. The CDR3 covers 17 residues. Trimming left V 2 bases short and J 0 bases short, with 14 bases between. The CDR3 bases are TGTGCCAGCAGTTACAAGGCCGGTGAGGTAGCCAAAAACATTCAGTACTTC. Translation gives CASSYKAGEVAKNIQYF.

With regard to this clone: The identical CDR3 is also encoded by other nucleotide sequences in the sample. This rearrangement joins TRBV5-6 to TRBJ2-7; TRBD1 aligns across 10 bases. Germline values: CDR1 SGHDT, CDR2 YYEEEE. This CDR3 contains 15 residues. Trimming took 0 bases from V and 2 from J; bases not matched to a gene: 2. CDR3: CASSLEGTGAYEQYF. The CDR3 coding sequence is TGTGCCAGCAGCTTGGAGGGGACAGGGGCCTACGAGCAGTACTTC.

The genes are TRBV5-1 and TRBJ2-7; 8 positions match TRBD2. Germline CDR1 is SGHRS and CDR2 is YFSETQ. The CDR3 spans 15 residues. Trimming at V came to 1 base and at J to 3 bases, leaving 6 bases not matched to a gene. The CDR3 nucleotides read TGCGCCAGCAGCTTGCTCCTAGCGGGCAACTACGAGCAGTACTTC. Translating it yields CASSLLLAGNYEQYF.

The chain has TRBV5-5 and TRBJ2-3; 7 positions match TRBD2. The junction had 6 bases not matched to a gene; V was cut back by 1 base and J by 1 base. The CDR3 length is 16 residues. Looked up from germline, CDR1 is SGHKS and CDR2 is YYEKEE (reference sequence). CDR3 protein: CASSLRRAGGTDTQYF. The DNA for the CDR3 is TGTGCCAGCAGCTTGAGGCGCGCGGGGGGCACAGATACGCAGTATTTT.

On this clone: Germline is not matched at one junction end, which may reflect a read error. The V and J genes are TRBV6-5 and TRBJ1-2; no definite D call. Germline assignment: CDR1 MNHEY and CDR2 SVGAGI. The CDR3 extends over 12 amino acids. The CDR3 nucleotides are TGTGCCAGCAGTGACTCATATAGTGGCTACACCTTC. Protein: CASSDSYSGYTF.

J is TRBJ2-7 and V is TRBV7-9; no firm D call. The CDR3 covers 12 residues. The germline V gene encodes CDR1 SEHNR and CDR2 FQNEAQ (reference sequence). The V end lost 6 bases, the J end lost 12 bases, and 18 bases lay between the germline ends. This CDR3 is CASSQSSAVPYF. The CDR3 DNA reads as TGTGCCAGCAGTCAAAGCAGCGCGGTTCCGTACTTC.

The CDR3 DNA reads as TGTGCCAGCAGCGTAGTAGCGCGTGGTGAAGCTTTCTTT. Amino acid sequence: CASSVVARGEAFF. This chain joins TRBV9 and TRBJ1-1; D is unclear. CDR3 length equals 13 residues. Germline CDR1 SGDLS, CDR2 YYNGEE. V was trimmed by 0 bases and J by 7 bases, leaving 10 bases between them.

J is TRBJ2-1 and V is TRBV6-1, with 14 bases fitting TRBD2. The V segment lost 4 bases and the J segment 9 bases; nucleotides outside the gene matches: 8. CDR1 and CDR2 (germline): MNHNS, SASEGT. There are 16 residues in the CDR3. This CDR3 is CASSGHGTSGGPEQFF. The CDR3 bases are TGTGCCAGCAGTGGCCACGGGACTAGCGGGGGACCTGAGCAGTTCTTC.

The chain uses TRBV2 and TRBJ2-7; 8 positions agree with TRBD1. Germline V CDR1 and CDR2: SNHLY, FYNNEI. The CDR3 consists of 14 residues. The junction had 11 bases not matched to a gene; V was cut back by 7 bases and J by 6 bases. DNA for the CDR3: TGTGCCAGCACCAAACCGGGACAGGAAGGCGAGCAGTACTTC. Its protein is CASTKPGQEGEQYF. The complete variable domain, with remaining parts taken from reference TRBV2 and TRBJ2-7, reads EPEVTQTPSHQVTQMGQEVILRCVPISNHLYFYWYRQILGQKVEFLVSFYNNEISEKSEIFDDQFSVERPDGSNFTLKIRSTKLEDSAMYFCASTKPGQEGEQYFGPGTRLTVT.

J is TRBJ2-7 and V is TRBV7-9; D is uncertain. CDR1 and CDR2 from the germline V gene are SEHNR and FQNEAQ (reference sequence). The CDR3 covers 15 residues. V lost 0 bases to trimming and J lost 2 bases, with 11 bases between them. DNA for the CDR3: TGTGCCAGCAGCTTAGCTGGTAGCTATCCCTACGAGCAGTACTTC. Residues: CASSLAGSYPYEQYF.

The chain recombines TRBV20-1 with TRBJ2-3; weak D call: TRBD2 (6 bases). The CDR3 spans 11 residues. V was clipped by 4 bases and J by 11 bases, with 13 bases between them. Germline assignment: CDR1 DFQATT and CDR2 SNEGSKA (reference sequence). For the CDR3, the DNA is TGCAGTGCTACCGCAGTGGGGGGGCAGTATTTT. Protein sequence: CSATAVGGQYF.

The chain carries TRBV7-8 and TRBJ2-7; 7 bases match TRBD1. J lost 6 bases, V lost 7 bases, and 21 bases had no gene match. The germline V gene encodes CDR1 SGHVS and CDR2 FQNEAQ. The CDR3 sequence is 17 residues long. In DNA form, the CDR3 reads TGTGCCAGCACGGGCCCGCAGGGGGTCCTCTGGTTCGCCGAGCAGTACTTC. This codes for CASTGPQGVLWFAEQYF.

The chain recombines TRBV7-9 with TRBJ2-7; 9 bases match TRBD1. Germline CDR1 SEHNR, CDR2 FQNEAQ (reference sequence). The CDR3 consists of 15 residues. V was pared by 2 bases and J by 6 bases, with 8 bases of the junction left unmatched. This chain's CDR3 is CASSLPGQGRVEQYF. Written as DNA, the CDR3 is TGTGCCAGCAGCTTACCGGGACAGGGACGGGTCGAGCAGTACTTC.

The V gene is TRBV12-5, the J gene TRBJ1-2; D possibly corresponds to TRBD1 (6 bases). Between the trimmed V and J ends, which lost 6 bases and 1 base, there was a span of 15 bases. Per germline, CDR1 LGHNT and CDR2 FRNRAP. The CDR3 runs to 15 residues. CDR3 DNA: TGTGCTAGTGGACCACCAGGGGCGTTTAACTATGGCTACACCTTC. Translation: CASGPPGAFNYGYTF.

V gene TRBV5-5 combines with J gene TRBJ2-7; 9 nucleotides agree with TRBD2. V gave up 0 bases and J gave up 3 bases; unmatched junction bases: 4. The CDR3 loop spans 15 amino acids. Germline-derived CDR1 and CDR2 are SGHKS and YYEKEE (reference sequence). This CDR3 reads CASSLGLAVFYEQYF. The DNA for the CDR3 is TGTGCCAGCAGCTTGGGACTAGCGGTTTTCTACGAGCAGTACTTC.

This clone was picked up a small number of times. The chain combines TRBV19 with TRBJ1-5; D is perhaps TRBD1 (6 bases). Germline values: CDR1 LNHDA, CDR2 SQIVND (reference sequence). The CDR3 consists of 16 residues. V shed 0 bases and J shed 0 bases, with 9 bases lying between them. CDR3 in DNA: TGTGCCAGTAGTATAGACCGGACAGCTAGCAATCAGCCCCAGCATTTT. It codes for CASSIDRTASNQPQHF. Supplemented by reference TRBV19 and TRBJ1-5, the full variable domain reads DGGITQSPKYLFRKEGQNVTLSCEQNLNHDAMYWYRQDPGQGLRLIYYSQIVNDFQKGDIAEGYSVSREKKESFPLTVTSAQKNPTAFYLCASSIDRTASNQPQHFGDGTRLSIL.